The clone carrying this TCR beta chain was counted only a few times. An end of the junction differs from the germline gene, which may be a read error. Germline V gives CDR1 LGHNA, CDR2 YSLEER. This CDR3 has 13 residues. TCRdb processed the 5' RACE reads anew with MiXCR; each CDR3 protein has one entry. This sample has hundreds of thousands of distinct CDR3 sequences, with approximately 18% found just once. The sample originates from a study of T-cell memory formation after mild COVID-19. Study overall: In these data, TCR clusters were largely donor specific.

The sequenced sample consisted of PBMCs or a T cell subset sorted from them (not recorded which). The source is an adult woman who had mild COVID-19 (a few samples of this study predate the infection). Cell type and time point are not known. This chain uses TRBV4-3 with TRBJ2-7, with D possibly being TRBD1 (7 bases). The CDR3 sequence: CASSQAGDRARNF. In DNA form, the CDR3 reads TGCGCCAGCAGCCAAGCGGGAGACAGGGCCCGCAACTTC.